This TCR beta chain stems from a study of blood T cell repertoires in COVID-19. Overall study: The United States, Italy and Spain were the sources of the acute and convalescent COVID-19 samples. PBMCs, B-cell-depleted T cells, or T cells provided the cDNA or gDNA that made up the material.

TCRdb's table, derived via immunoSEQ multiplex PCR, lists solely in-frame clones and lacks some. The sample has approximately 24,000 clones, approximately 86% seen once. Germline V gene data show CDR1 as MNHEY and CDR2 as SMNVEV (reference sequence). The CDR3 consists of 14 residues. V shed 6 bases, J shed 7 bases, and the junction held 8 bases outside the gene matches. This TCR came from a man between 65 and 85 years old with acute or convalescent COVID-19. Sequenced sample: peripheral blood. The chain uses TRBV27 and TRBJ2-2; 7 bases agree with TRBD2. The CDR3 protein is CASRAGREHGELFF. Written as DNA, the CDR3 is TGTGCCAGCAGAGCGGGAAGGGAACACGGGGAGCTGTTTTTT.